The clone carrying this T cell receptor beta chain was found many times. What it binds is unknown. These data come from a study of CD8 T cells in ankylosing spondylitis. Trimming at V came to 4 bases and at J to 6 bases, leaving 5 bases not matched to a gene. CDR3 length: 15 residues. Per the germline V gene, CDR1 is MNHEY and CDR2 is SVGAGI. Libraries for TCR beta were made by quantitative 5'-RACE with molecular barcodes. TCRdb re-called the 5' RACE reads through MiXCR, storing one row per CDR3 protein. The sample includes 200,000 to 250,000 distinct CDR3 sequences, 8% to 11% of them seen just once. Study results and caveats: Disease-linked clones were found to be CD8+ and relatively rare in peripheral blood. Clones linked to disease were reported to show significant enrichment in matched ankylosing spondylitis synovial fluid. Blood of patients with ankylosing spondylitis appeared to be characterized by a TCR beta motif of seven or eight highly homologous variants.

The sequencing input was blood, either unsorted or a sorted T cell fraction (not recorded which). The rearrangement links TRBV6-5 to TRBJ2-1; 11 bases line up with TRBD1. This TCR was recovered from a male donor with ankylosing spondylitis or in good health (not recorded which). Here the CDR3 DNA reads TGTGCCAGCAGTTCGGACAGGGGGCAATTCAATGAGCAGTTCTTC. Its protein is CASSSDRGQFNEQFF.